Listed here are 20 T cell receptor beta chains from one sample, sequenced in a study of CD8+ T cells in alopecia areata. RNA extraction and reverse transcription yielded cDNA as sequencing template. Method: immunoSEQ multiplex PCR; TCRdb's copy keeps in-frame clones and lacks some. Among more than 100,000 clones listed, about half were seen once. Described treatment: oral pan-JAK inhibitor, 5-10 mg twice daily. The sequenced sample was CD4+ T cells sorted from blood, obtained at week 4, from a patient treated with tofacitinib. The receptors here all came from a human donor with alopecia areata.

The V call is TRBV29-1, the J call TRBJ2-5; D gene uncertain. The CDR3 is 12 amino acids. The germline gives CDR1 SQVTM, CDR2 ANQGSEA. The V gene lost 4 bases and the J gene lost 4 bases, with 10 bases spanning the gap. The CDR3 nucleotides are TGCAGCGTTGTTGACTGGGGAGAGACCCAGTACTTC. As protein: CSVVDWGETQYF.

V is TRBV29-1 and J is TRBJ2-5, with D unclear. From germline, CDR1 is SQVTM and CDR2 ANQGSEA. V gave up 2 bases and J gave up 1 base, with 11 bases separating them. CDR3 length: 14 residues. For the CDR3, the DNA is TGCAGCGTTGAACCCGTGGGCCGCCAAGAGACCCAGTACTTC. This translates into CSVEPVGRQETQYF.

A remark on this clone: Distinct nucleotide sequences in the sample also encode this CDR3. This chain connects TRBV11-2 to TRBJ2-7; 7 positions agree with TRBD1. The CDR3 is 12 residues long. V gave up 4 bases and J gave up 7 bases; unmatched junction bases: 4. Germline loops: CDR1 SGHAT, CDR2 FQNNGV. The CDR3 region is CASSSTGREQYF. The CDR3 DNA sequence: TGTGCCAGCAGCTCGACAGGGCGAGAGCAGTACTTC.

The J gene is TRBJ2-6, the V gene TRBV29-1; D remains unclear. V dropped 5 bases and J dropped 3 bases, with 11 bases sitting between them. This CDR3 contains 14 residues. The germline CDR1 and CDR2 sequences are SQVTM and ANQGSEA. The CDR3 reads CSVPRWVGANVLTF. CDR3 DNA: TGCAGCGTTCCCCGGTGGGTTGGGGCCAACGTCCTGACTTTC.

The gene calls are TRBV6-1 and TRBJ2-3; TRBD2 matches at 9 bases. The V and J ends lost 7 bases and 5 bases, in that order; junction bases with no gene match: 10. Germline values: CDR1 MNHNS, CDR2 SASEGT. The CDR3 sequence is 15 residues long. The CDR3 region has the DNA TGTGCCAGCACCTTAAGCGGGGGGCATGGAGATACGCAGTATTTT. Protein: CASTLSGGHGDTQYF.

This clone was counted between two and nine times. The rearrangement uses TRBV5-8 and TRBJ1-1, with D unclear. Trimming took off 0 bases at V and 0 bases at J, with 3 bases between the two ends. The CDR3 is 13 residues long. Germline V CDR1 and CDR2: SGHTS, YDEGEE. In DNA form, the CDR3 reads TGTGCCAGCAGCTTGGGATTGAACACTGAAGCTTTCTTT. It encodes CASSLGLNTEAFF.

This clone was detected only a few times. This chain connects TRBV13 to TRBJ2-3; a possible D gene is TRBD2 (6 bases). This CDR3 is 14 amino acids long. In germline, CDR1 is PRHDT, CDR2 FYEKMQ (reference sequence). The V end was cut by 3 bases, the J end by 4 bases, with 11 bases between. The CDR3 sequence: CASSFGGKSDTQYF. CDR3 nucleotide sequence: TGTGCCAGCAGCTTTGGGGGGAAGTCAGATACGCAGTATTTT.

The chain combines TRBV7-9 with TRBJ1-6; TRBD1 is a possible D gene (6 bases). Trimming cost V 4 bases and J 0 bases, with 10 bases left between them. Per the germline V gene, CDR1 is SEHNR and CDR2 is FQNEAQ (reference sequence). The CDR3 covers 16 residues. CDR3 in amino acids: CASSSDRSSYNSPLHF. The CDR3, as DNA: TGTGCCAGCAGCTCCGACAGGAGCTCCTATAATTCACCCCTCCACTTT.

A few counts support this clone. J is TRBJ2-5 and V is TRBV29-1; the D gene is possibly TRBD2 (6 bases). Germline V CDR1 and CDR2: SQVTM, ANQGSEA. The CDR3 is 12 residues long. V lost 6 bases to trimming and J lost 3 bases, with 11 bases between them. The DNA of the CDR3 is TGCAGCGTGCAACCGGGAGAAGAGACCCAGTACTTC. Residues: CSVQPGEETQYF.

This clone was picked up a small number of times. The genes are TRBV7-2 and TRBJ1-4, with TRBD1 matching 8 bases. Germline V gene sequence: CDR1 SGHTA, CDR2 FQGNSA. The CDR3 runs 15 residues. Trimming took 4 bases from V and 8 from J; bases not matched to a gene: 9. The CDR3 here is CASSYARGQREKLFF. In nucleotides, the CDR3 is TGTGCCAGCAGCTATGCCAGGGGGCAGAGGGAAAAACTGTTTTTT.

The chain is built from TRBV29-1 and TRBJ2-7; maybe TRBD2 (6 bases). Trimming cost V 0 bases and J 6 bases, with 9 bases left between them. CDR1 and CDR2 (germline): SQVTM, ANQGSEA. The CDR3 is 12 amino acids. The CDR3 DNA follows: TGCAGCGTTGAAGATCCCGGGGGCGAGCAGTACTTC. Translated, it gives CSVEDPGGEQYF.

Here the CDR3 DNA reads TGTGCCAGCAGGAGGACCAGGGGAGGGAATTCACCCCTCCACTTT. Translating gives CASRRTRGGNSPLHF. The V and J genes are TRBV7-9 and TRBJ1-6, with D maybe TRBD1 (6 bases). V lost 6 bases and J 7 bases, leaving 16 bases between the germline ends. The germline CDR1 and CDR2 sequences are SEHNR and FQNEAQ (reference sequence). The CDR3 contains 15 residues.

This clone was detected once. The sample holds other DNA sequences that translate to the same CDR3. This sequence joins TRBV30 and TRBJ1-5; D remains ambiguous. The germline V gene has CDR1 GTSNPN and CDR2 SVGIG (reference sequence). Between the trimmed V and J ends, which lost 0 bases and 4 bases, there was a span of 7 bases. The CDR3 is 13 residues long. The CDR3 DNA sequence: TGTGCCTGGAGTGTAAGTGGGAATCAGCCCCAGCATTTT. This codes for CAWSVSGNQPQHF.

CDR3 loop: CAWSVRSGSSYNEQFF. The DNA of the CDR3 is TGTGCCTGGAGTGTACGTTCGGGGAGCTCCTACAATGAGCAGTTCTTC. The V call is TRBV30, the J call TRBJ2-1; perhaps TRBD2 as D (5 bases). Trimming removed 0 bases at V and 0 bases at J, with 12 bases between. Germline CDR1 is GTSNPN and CDR2 is SVGIG (reference sequence). The CDR3 contains 16 residues.

The chain couples TRBV5-6 to TRBJ2-7; 10 bases fit TRBD1. The V segment lost 3 bases and the J segment 6 bases; nucleotides outside the gene matches: 6. CDR1 SGHDT and CDR2 YYEEEE come from the germline V gene. There are 14 residues in the CDR3. CDR3 sequence reads: CASSSHWDRGEQYF. As DNA, the CDR3 is TGTGCCAGCAGCTCGCACTGGGACAGGGGCGAGCAGTACTTC.

This chain links TRBV29-1 with TRBJ2-7; the match to TRBD1 covers 10 bases. Germline lookup yields CDR1 SQVTM and CDR2 ANQGSEA. V shed 2 bases and J 5 bases; nucleotides not matched to a gene: 6. This CDR3 has 14 amino acids. CDR3 nucleotides: TGCAGCGTTGAAACGGGACAGGGGAGCGACGAGCAGTACTTC. It yields the protein CSVETGQGSDEQYF.

This clone is a singleton in its sample. This rearrangement joins TRBV5-6 to TRBJ1-1, with TRBD1 identical over 7 bases. Germline values: CDR1 SGHDT, CDR2 YYEEEE. The CDR3 is 15 amino acids. V was pared by 0 bases and J by 7 bases, with 9 bases of the junction left unmatched. In nucleotides, the CDR3 is TGTGCCAGCAGCTTGGGCCCCCGACAGGGTGGTGAAGCTTTCTTT. It is translated as CASSLGPRQGGEAFF. The entire variable domain, with the rest obtained from reference TRBV5-6 and TRBJ1-1, is as follows: DAGVTQSPTHLIKTRGQQVTLRCSPKSGHDTVSWYQQALGQGPQFIFQYYEEEERQRGNFPDRFSGHQFPNYSSELNVNALLLGDSALYLCASSLGPRQGGEAFFGQGTRLTVV.

This clone was seen a handful of times. CDR3 residues: CSGHLGQTNTEAFF. CDR3 coding DNA: TGCAGCGGCCATTTGGGACAGACGAACACTGAAGCTTTCTTT. This sequence joins TRBV29-1 and TRBJ1-1, with TRBD1 identical over 7 bases. V shed 7 bases, J shed 1 base, and the junction held 9 bases outside the gene matches. The CDR3 extends over 14 amino acids. The germline CDR1 and CDR2 sequences are SQVTM and ANQGSEA.

This clone has only one observation. The chain has TRBV29-1 and TRBJ2-3; perhaps TRBD1 as D (5 bases). Germline V gene lookup returns CDR1 SQVTM and CDR2 ANQGSEA. The CDR3 sequence is 14 residues long. Trimming shortened V by 2 bases and J by 1 base, and 10 bases separated the two germline ends. CDR3 DNA: TGCAGCGTTGAAAGGCCCAGGGGCACAGATACGCAGTATTTT. Translation: CSVERPRGTDTQYF.

The chain employs TRBV29-1 and TRBJ1-2; a possible D gene is TRBD1 (6 bases). V lost 7 bases to trimming and J lost 8 bases, with 14 bases between them. Germline CDR1 reads SQVTM; CDR2 reads ANQGSEA. The CDR3 has 11 residues. The CDR3 loop is CSDNPGQGYTF. CDR3 coding DNA: TGCAGCGACAACCCCGGACAGGGCTACACCTTC. Drawing the rest from reference TRBV29-1 and TRBJ1-2, the complete variable domain is SAVISQKPSRDICQRGTSLTIQCQVDSQVTMMFWYRQQPGQSLTLIATANQGSEATYESGFVIDKFPISRPNLTFSTLTVSNMSPEDSSIYLCSDNPGQGYTFGSGTRLTVV.